This note documents a single T cell receptor beta chain sequence. The data belong to a study of T cell responses to AZD1222 COVID-19 vaccine. The CDR3 runs to 13 residues. The V end was cut by 7 bases, the J end by 4 bases, with 13 bases between. Germline V lookup: CDR1 MNHEY, CDR2 SVGAGI. Measured with immunoSEQ multiplex PCR; TCRdb has only the in-frame clones, and not every one. The table lists about 140,000 clones, approximately 92% of them singletons. The gene calls are TRBV6-5 and TRBJ1-1, with D perhaps TRBD1 (6 bases). The source of this sequence is an adult in good health. The sequenced sample was peripheral blood, obtained on day 0 of AZD1222 vaccination. The CDR3 sequence: CASKGHRITEAFF. The CDR3, as DNA: TGTGCCAGCAAGGGACACAGAATCACTGAAGCTTTCTTT.